What follows is one T cell receptor beta chain and its context. PCR amplification relied on 60 Vbeta primers (plus 13 Jbeta primers). The assay was immunoSEQ multiplex PCR, and TCRdb's table has in-frame clones only and misses some. The table records around 190,000 clones, 80% of them present only once. The CDR3 has 16 amino acids. V trimming: 5 bases; J trimming: 4 bases; junction bases outside the gene matches: 11. CDR1 and CDR2 from the germline V gene are SGHTA and FQGNSA. This sample is part of a study of cytomegalovirus exposure and HLA in healthy donors. The TCR was taken from a man aged 40-49 years in good health and CMV-seronegative. The sample was PBMCs. This sequence joins TRBV7-2 and TRBJ2-5; 9 bases agree with TRBD1. This CDR3 is CASSPPPGQGTETQYF. CDR3 nucleotides: TGTGCCAGCAGCCCGCCGCCGGGACAGGGAACAGAGACCCAGTACTTC. Together with reference TRBV7-2 and TRBJ2-5, the CDR3 gives the full variable domain: GAGVSQSPSNKVTEKGKDVELRCDPISGHTALYWYRQSLGQGLEFLIYFQGNSAPDKSGLPSDRFSAERTGGSVSTLTIQRTQQEDSAVYLCASSPPPGQGTETQYFGPGTRLLVL.